The 28 T cell receptor beta chains below all came from one sample that was sequenced in a study of blood T cell repertoires in COVID-19. Generated by immunoSEQ multiplex PCR, the TCRdb table keeps only in-frame clones and is missing some. This table has 70,000 to 90,000 clones, around 79% appearing once. The sequenced material came from peripheral blood. These receptor sequences come from a human donor in a cohort sampled during active COVID-19.

As to this clone: The sample has other DNA sequences that encode this CDR3 too. This sequence joins TRBV2 and TRBJ2-7; D not certain. Trimming shortened V by 4 bases and J by 0 bases, and 7 bases separated the two germline ends. This CDR3 comprises 13 residues. The germline V gene encodes CDR1 SNHLY and CDR2 FYNNEI. CDR3 coding DNA: TGTGCCAGCAGTGGTGGTAGCTCCTACGAGCAGTACTTC. It specifies CASSGGSSYEQYF.

The rearrangement uses TRBV6-2 or TRBV6-3 and TRBJ2-3, with D possibly matching TRBD2 (6 bases). Germline CDR1 reads MNHEY; CDR2 reads SVGEGT. Trimming took 2 bases from V and 3 from J, leaving 9 bases between them. The CDR3 has 14 amino acids. CDR3: CASSYGRTTDTQYF. In DNA form, the CDR3 reads TGTGCCAGCAGTTACGGGAGGACGACAGATACGCAGTATTTT.

In its sample, this clone was seen once. The gene calls are TRBV18 and TRBJ1-1, with TRBD1 as a possible D gene (5 bases). V was pared by 3 bases and J by 3 bases, with 14 bases between. This CDR3 is 15 amino acids long. Germline CDR1 and CDR2: KGHSH and LQKENI. The CDR3 DNA follows: TGTGCCAGCTCACCCGGAGGGCAGGGATACACTGAAGCTTTCTTT. Its translation: CASSPGGQGYTEAFF.

The rearrangement joins TRBV30 to TRBJ2-5, with TRBD2 matching 11 bases. The length of the CDR3 is 15 residues. Per the germline V gene, CDR1 is GTSNPN and CDR2 is SVGIG (reference sequence). Trimming cost V 2 bases and J 3 bases; bases outside gene matches: 5. CDR3 bases: TGTGCCTGGAGTCGACTAGCGGGATTTAAAGAGACCCAGTACTTC. Protein: CAWSRLAGFKETQYF.

The genes are TRBV7-2 and TRBJ1-2; weak D call: TRBD1 (6 bases). Germline V gives CDR1 SGHTA, CDR2 FQGNSA. This CDR3 comprises 14 residues. Deletions cut 2 bases from V and 5 bases from J, with 12 bases between. The CDR3, as DNA: TGTGCCAGCAGCTTATTAGGACAGCCTTATGGCTACACCTTC. Translation: CASSLLGQPYGYTF.

This chain links TRBV6-5 with TRBJ1-2, with 7 nucleotides matching TRBD1. J was trimmed by 4 bases and V by 7 bases; bases with no gene match: 6. From germline, CDR1 is MNHEY and CDR2 SVGAGI. The CDR3 covers 13 residues. In nucleotides, the CDR3 is TGTGCCAGCACCGCGGGACAGCGCTATGGCTACACCTTC. Its protein product is CASTAGQRYGYTF.

CDR3 amino acids: CASSNFQGAGNNEQFF. In DNA, the CDR3 is TGCGCCAGCAGCAATTTTCAGGGTGCCGGTAACAATGAGCAGTTCTTC. The chain couples TRBV5-1 to TRBJ2-1, with D possibly matching TRBD1 (5 bases). Trimming cost V 4 bases and J 5 bases, with 19 bases left between them. Germline loops: CDR1 SGHRS, CDR2 YFSETQ. The CDR3 is 16 amino acids.

V is TRBV13 and J is TRBJ2-7; possible D gene TRBD2, 6 bases. V was cut by 6 bases and J by 7 bases, with 19 bases left in between. Germline loops: CDR1 PRHDT, CDR2 FYEKMQ (reference sequence). The CDR3 runs to 14 residues. CDR3 bases: TGTGCCAGCAGTCCAGGAGGGGTCCCTTTTGAGCAGTACGTC. Encoded protein: CASSPGGVPFEQYV.

The chain couples TRBV7-9 to TRBJ1-2; TRBD1 matches at 9 bases. This CDR3 is 13 amino acids long. Germline CDR1 and CDR2: SEHNR and FQNEAQ (reference sequence). V lost 3 bases to trimming and J lost 6 bases; unmatched junction nucleotides: 2. The CDR3 region is CASSFGTGNGYTF. CDR3 nucleotide sequence: TGTGCCAGCAGCTTCGGGACAGGGAATGGCTACACCTTC.

The sample holds a few counts of this clone. This chain joins TRBV7-9 and TRBJ1-2; TRBD1 matches 8 bases. The junction had 4 bases not matched to a gene; V was cut back by 1 base and J by 3 bases. Germline CDR1 is SEHNR and CDR2 is FQNEAQ (reference sequence). This CDR3 is 15 amino acids long. CDR3 DNA: TGTGCCAGCAGCTTAGGGGCAGGGGGCCACTATGGCTACACCTTC. Its translation: CASSLGAGGHYGYTF.

The V call is TRBV25-1, the J call TRBJ2-2; D is uncertain. This CDR3 spans 12 amino acids. V was cut by 6 bases and J by 7 bases, with 9 bases left in between. CDR1 is MGHDK and CDR2 is SYGVNS in the germline V gene. The CDR3: CASREQFGELFF. For the CDR3, the DNA is TGTGCCAGCAGGGAACAATTCGGGGAGCTGTTTTTT.

The chain has TRBV27 and TRBJ1-1; a possible D gene is TRBD1 (5 bases). Trimming stripped 7 bases from V and 6 bases from J, with 18 bases between. There are 14 residues in the CDR3. Per the germline V gene, CDR1 is MNHEY and CDR2 is SMNVEV (reference sequence). This chain's CDR3 is CASTLRGGVAEAFF. CDR3 nucleotide sequence: TGTGCCAGCACCCTCCGGGGGGGGGTCGCTGAAGCTTTCTTT.

J is TRBJ1-1 and V is TRBV23-1; unclear D gene. TRBV23-1 is identified as an open reading frame with a role that is uncertain. CDR3 length equals 16 residues. Trimming took off 2 bases at V and 0 bases at J, with 13 bases between the two ends. CDR3 protein: CASSQNGFLMNTEAFF. The CDR3 coding sequence is TGCGCCAGCAGTCAAAATGGCTTCTTAATGAACACTGAAGCTTTCTTT.

The rearrangement joins TRBV5-4 to TRBJ2-7; 7 positions agree with TRBD2. The length of the CDR3 is 15 residues. Germline CDR1 SGHNT, CDR2 YYREEE (reference sequence). J gave up 0 bases and V 4 bases, and 7 bases lay outside the gene matches. This CDR3 is CASSPELARSYEQYF. DNA for the CDR3: TGTGCCAGCAGCCCGGAACTAGCGCGCTCCTACGAGCAGTACTTC.

This clone was counted only a few times. The chain has TRBV4-1 and TRBJ1-5; TRBD1 agrees at 11 bases. With 0 bases clipped from V and 4 bases from J, the junction kept 5 bases outside the gene matches. The CDR3 totals 17 residues. CDR1 and CDR2 from the germline V gene are MGHRA and YSYEKL. CDR3 in amino acids: CASSQDPGQGGNQPQHF. In DNA, the CDR3 is TGCGCCAGCAGCCAAGATCCGGGACAGGGGGGGAATCAGCCCCAGCATTTT.

This chain links TRBV9 with TRBJ2-3, with 12 nucleotides matching TRBD1. This CDR3 has 19 residues. Germline CDR1 and CDR2: SGDLS and YYNGEE. V shed 3 bases, J shed 1 base, and the junction held 12 bases outside the gene matches. CDR3 loop: CASSAPGQGAVWGTDTQYF. CDR3 coding DNA: TGTGCCAGCAGCGCCCCGGGACAGGGGGCGGTGTGGGGCACAGATACGCAGTATTTT.

The CDR3 coding sequence is TGTGCCAGCTCCGCTAGTGACAGGGTGGCCCACGAGCAGTACGTC. This translates into CASSASDRVAHEQYV. V gene TRBV18 combines with J gene TRBJ2-7; 7 bases line up with TRBD1. This CDR3 has 15 amino acids. The V gene's germline CDR1 is KGHSH and CDR2 LQKENI. The V segment lost 6 bases and the J segment 5 bases; nucleotides outside the gene matches: 13.

The sample holds many counts of this clone. The chain has TRBV5-1 and TRBJ1-2; 9 nucleotides line up with TRBD1. With V trimmed by 4 bases and J by 8 bases, 12 bases remained unmatched. The CDR3 has 15 amino acids. Per the germline V gene, CDR1 is SGHRS and CDR2 is YFSETQ. DNA of the CDR3: TGCGCCAGCAGCACGGGACAGGGATTGGTGGGCGGCTACACCTTC. Its translation: CASSTGQGLVGGYTF.

This chain connects TRBV5-4 to TRBJ1-2; 8 bases agree with TRBD1. CDR3 length equals 14 residues. Trimming removed 7 bases from V and 7 bases from J; junction bases left unmatched: 12. CDR1 is SGHNT, CDR2 YYREEE, per germline (reference sequence). CDR3 DNA: TGTGCCAGCCGTCGGAGCGGACAGGGACGTGGCTACACCTTC. Translation: CASRRSGQGRGYTF.

This clone was observed a single time. This sequence joins TRBV2 and TRBJ2-3; D possibly corresponds to TRBD1 (6 bases). This CDR3 region has 14 residues. V lost 8 bases, J lost 6 bases, and 18 bases lay in between. In germline, CDR1 is SNHLY, CDR2 FYNNEI. This CDR3 reads CASFNRVDSDTQYF. The CDR3 coding sequence is TGTGCCAGCTTTAACAGGGTAGACTCCGATACGCAGTATTTT. The complete variable domain, with remaining parts taken from reference TRBV2 and TRBJ2-3, reads EPEVTQTPSHQVTQMGQEVILRCVPISNHLYFYWYRQILGQKVEFLVSFYNNEISEKSEIFDDQFSVERPDGSNFTLKIRSTKLEDSAMYFCASFNRVDSDTQYFGPGTRLTVL.

This clone was seen at least ten times. The genes are TRBV3-1 (or the pseudogene TRBV3-2) and TRBJ2-3; D might be TRBD2 (6 bases). The germline CDR1 and CDR2 sequences are LGHDT and YNNKEL (reference sequence). The CDR3 loop spans 14 amino acids. Trimming removed 0 bases from V and 5 bases from J, with 9 bases in between. The CDR3 region is CASSQEAGRDTQYF. In nucleotides, the CDR3 is TGTGCCAGCAGCCAAGAGGCCGGGAGAGATACGCAGTATTTT.

This clone showed up just once. The J gene is TRBJ1-2, the V gene TRBV5-5; D not certain. Germline CDR1 SGHKS, CDR2 YYEKEE (reference sequence). Between the trimmed V and J ends, which lost 2 bases and 8 bases, there was a span of 28 bases. The CDR3 has 18 residues. CDR3 nucleotides: TGTGCCAGCAGCTTTACGATTGGCAGGCTACCTGAGATGGGCGGCTACACCTTC. Translating gives CASSFTIGRLPEMGGYTF.

The chain recombines TRBV27 with TRBJ1-6; D is possibly TRBD1 (6 bases). The CDR3 contains 14 residues. With 6 bases removed from V and 0 bases from J, the gap between germline ends came to 6 bases. Germline V CDR1 and CDR2: MNHEY, SMNVEV (reference sequence). Written as DNA, the CDR3 is TGTGCCAGCAGGGACAGCTCCTATAATTCACCCCTCCACTTT. Translating gives CASRDSSYNSPLHF.

The chain uses TRBV7-6 and TRBJ1-4; D is possibly TRBD1 (5 bases). V lost 2 bases and J 8 bases, leaving 12 bases between the germline ends. Per the germline V gene, CDR1 is SGHVS and CDR2 is FNYEAQ. The CDR3 spans 14 residues. The CDR3 DNA sequence: TGTGCCAGCAGCTTATGGGGGGTTAAAGAAAAACTGTTTTTT. Protein product: CASSLWGVKEKLFF.

V and J are TRBV6-5 and TRBJ1-6; D possibly corresponds to TRBD1 (6 bases). Trimming left V 7 bases short and J 10 bases short, with 17 bases between. The CDR3 length is 14 residues. CDR1 and CDR2 from the germline V gene are MNHEY and SVGAGI. CDR3 DNA: TGTGCCAGCACCACTGGGGGGGCGAGGTCACCCCTCCACTTT. Amino acids: CASTTGGARSPLHF.

The rearrangement uses TRBV4-1 and TRBJ2-5; 7 bases line up with TRBD2. V shed 0 bases and J 4 bases; nucleotides not matched to a gene: 5. CDR3 length: 15 amino acids. Germline V lookup: CDR1 MGHRA, CDR2 YSYEKL. The DNA of the CDR3 is TGCGCCAGCAGCCAAGATCCCCCGGGGGGAGAGACCCAGTACTTC. This translates into CASSQDPPGGETQYF.

V is TRBV5-4 and J is TRBJ1-1, with D maybe TRBD1 (6 bases). Looked up from germline, CDR1 is SGHNT and CDR2 is YYREEE (reference sequence). V shed 4 bases and J shed 6 bases, with 19 bases lying between them. The CDR3 runs 15 residues. CDR3 loop: CASSTNRELGAEAFF. The CDR3 DNA reads TGTGCCAGCAGCACTAACAGGGAGTTAGGCGCTGAAGCTTTCTTT. Combining the CDR3 with reference TRBV5-4 and TRBJ1-1 gives the whole variable domain ETGVTQSPTHLIKTRGQQVTLRCSSQSGHNTVSWYQQALGQGPQFIFQYYREEENGRGNFPPRFSGLQFPNYSSELNVNALELDDSALYLCASSTNRELGAEAFFGQGTRLTVV.

The chain has TRBV6-2 or TRBV6-3 and TRBJ1-1; D might be TRBD1 (6 bases). The V gene lost 6 bases and the J gene lost 3 bases, with 17 bases spanning the gap. Germline V gene data show CDR1 as MNHEY and CDR2 as SVGEGT. The CDR3 is 15 residues long. The CDR3 loop is CASSTPDRRDTEAFF. The CDR3 nucleotides are TGTGCCAGCAGCACTCCCGACAGGCGGGACACTGAAGCTTTCTTT.